One sample yielded the 5 T cell receptor beta chains listed below, sequenced in a study of blood T cell repertoires in COVID-19. TCRdb's copy holds only in-frame clones and misses some; the assay was immunoSEQ multiplex PCR. The sample includes roughly 90,000 clones, 70% to 90% of them seen just once. The sample taken for sequencing was peripheral blood. Receptor source: a woman of 80 years or more with COVID-19, enrolled during active disease.

The chain recombines TRBV11-2 with TRBJ2-5, with D possibly being TRBD2 (6 bases). V was cut by 4 bases and J by 2 bases, with 17 bases left in between. CDR3 length: 16 amino acids. CDR1 and CDR2 from the germline V gene are SGHAT and FQNNGV. CDR3 sequence (DNA): TGTGCCAGCAGCTCACAGCTGGGGGGACCTCAAGAGACCCAGTACTTC. Translation: CASSSQLGGPQETQYF. The full variable domain, rest sourced from reference TRBV11-2 and TRBJ2-5, is EAGVAQSPRYKIIEKRQSVAFWCNPISGHATLYWYQQILGQGPKLLIQFQNNGVVDDSQLPKDRFSAERLKGVDSTLKIQPAKLEDSAVYLCASSSQLGGPQETQYFGPGTRLLVL.

The chain uses TRBV7-2 and TRBJ1-2, with a possible D match to TRBD1 (5 bases). The V gene's germline CDR1 is SGHTA and CDR2 FQGNSA. V was clipped by 5 bases and J by 8 bases, with 21 bases between them. CDR3 size: 15 residues. DNA for the CDR3: TGTGCCAGCAGCCTTCCAGGGCGGACACCGGGCGGCTACACCTTC. Translated: CASSLPGRTPGGYTF. Together with reference TRBV7-2 and TRBJ1-2, the CDR3 gives the full variable domain: GAGVSQSPSNKVTEKGKDVELRCDPISGHTALYWYRQSLGQGLEFLIYFQGNSAPDKSGLPSDRFSAERTGGSVSTLTIQRTQQEDSAVYLCASSLPGRTPGGYTFGSGTRLTVV.

The CDR3 nucleotides read TGTGCCAGCAGACGGGGGGGCGGGAGTTTGGAGACCCAGTACTTC. Amino acid sequence: CASRRGGGSLETQYF. The rearrangement uses TRBV5-4 and TRBJ2-5; 8 positions match TRBD2. The germline CDR1 and CDR2 sequences are SGHNT and YYREEE (reference sequence). The CDR3 loop spans 15 amino acids. With V trimmed by 5 bases and J by 5 bases, 11 bases remained unmatched.

The chain is built from TRBV10-1 and TRBJ1-1; 8 bases align to TRBD1. This CDR3 comprises 15 residues. With V trimmed by 0 bases and J by 7 bases, 7 bases remained unmatched. The germline V gene has CDR1 WNHNN and CDR2 SYGVQD (reference sequence). CDR3 region: CASSESKGRGLEAFF. The CDR3 DNA follows: TGCGCCAGCAGTGAGTCGAAAGGCAGGGGGCTTGAAGCTTTCTTT.

The chain carries TRBV15 and TRBJ2-3; 12 bases agree with TRBD2. The germline gives CDR1 LNHNV, CDR2 YYDKDF (reference sequence). The CDR3 is 16 amino acids. J was trimmed by 6 bases and V by 3 bases; bases with no gene match: 7. The DNA for the CDR3 is TGTGCCACCAGCAGCGGTCTAGCGGGGGGGTTGGATACGCAGTATTTT. Its translation: CATSSGLAGGLDTQYF.